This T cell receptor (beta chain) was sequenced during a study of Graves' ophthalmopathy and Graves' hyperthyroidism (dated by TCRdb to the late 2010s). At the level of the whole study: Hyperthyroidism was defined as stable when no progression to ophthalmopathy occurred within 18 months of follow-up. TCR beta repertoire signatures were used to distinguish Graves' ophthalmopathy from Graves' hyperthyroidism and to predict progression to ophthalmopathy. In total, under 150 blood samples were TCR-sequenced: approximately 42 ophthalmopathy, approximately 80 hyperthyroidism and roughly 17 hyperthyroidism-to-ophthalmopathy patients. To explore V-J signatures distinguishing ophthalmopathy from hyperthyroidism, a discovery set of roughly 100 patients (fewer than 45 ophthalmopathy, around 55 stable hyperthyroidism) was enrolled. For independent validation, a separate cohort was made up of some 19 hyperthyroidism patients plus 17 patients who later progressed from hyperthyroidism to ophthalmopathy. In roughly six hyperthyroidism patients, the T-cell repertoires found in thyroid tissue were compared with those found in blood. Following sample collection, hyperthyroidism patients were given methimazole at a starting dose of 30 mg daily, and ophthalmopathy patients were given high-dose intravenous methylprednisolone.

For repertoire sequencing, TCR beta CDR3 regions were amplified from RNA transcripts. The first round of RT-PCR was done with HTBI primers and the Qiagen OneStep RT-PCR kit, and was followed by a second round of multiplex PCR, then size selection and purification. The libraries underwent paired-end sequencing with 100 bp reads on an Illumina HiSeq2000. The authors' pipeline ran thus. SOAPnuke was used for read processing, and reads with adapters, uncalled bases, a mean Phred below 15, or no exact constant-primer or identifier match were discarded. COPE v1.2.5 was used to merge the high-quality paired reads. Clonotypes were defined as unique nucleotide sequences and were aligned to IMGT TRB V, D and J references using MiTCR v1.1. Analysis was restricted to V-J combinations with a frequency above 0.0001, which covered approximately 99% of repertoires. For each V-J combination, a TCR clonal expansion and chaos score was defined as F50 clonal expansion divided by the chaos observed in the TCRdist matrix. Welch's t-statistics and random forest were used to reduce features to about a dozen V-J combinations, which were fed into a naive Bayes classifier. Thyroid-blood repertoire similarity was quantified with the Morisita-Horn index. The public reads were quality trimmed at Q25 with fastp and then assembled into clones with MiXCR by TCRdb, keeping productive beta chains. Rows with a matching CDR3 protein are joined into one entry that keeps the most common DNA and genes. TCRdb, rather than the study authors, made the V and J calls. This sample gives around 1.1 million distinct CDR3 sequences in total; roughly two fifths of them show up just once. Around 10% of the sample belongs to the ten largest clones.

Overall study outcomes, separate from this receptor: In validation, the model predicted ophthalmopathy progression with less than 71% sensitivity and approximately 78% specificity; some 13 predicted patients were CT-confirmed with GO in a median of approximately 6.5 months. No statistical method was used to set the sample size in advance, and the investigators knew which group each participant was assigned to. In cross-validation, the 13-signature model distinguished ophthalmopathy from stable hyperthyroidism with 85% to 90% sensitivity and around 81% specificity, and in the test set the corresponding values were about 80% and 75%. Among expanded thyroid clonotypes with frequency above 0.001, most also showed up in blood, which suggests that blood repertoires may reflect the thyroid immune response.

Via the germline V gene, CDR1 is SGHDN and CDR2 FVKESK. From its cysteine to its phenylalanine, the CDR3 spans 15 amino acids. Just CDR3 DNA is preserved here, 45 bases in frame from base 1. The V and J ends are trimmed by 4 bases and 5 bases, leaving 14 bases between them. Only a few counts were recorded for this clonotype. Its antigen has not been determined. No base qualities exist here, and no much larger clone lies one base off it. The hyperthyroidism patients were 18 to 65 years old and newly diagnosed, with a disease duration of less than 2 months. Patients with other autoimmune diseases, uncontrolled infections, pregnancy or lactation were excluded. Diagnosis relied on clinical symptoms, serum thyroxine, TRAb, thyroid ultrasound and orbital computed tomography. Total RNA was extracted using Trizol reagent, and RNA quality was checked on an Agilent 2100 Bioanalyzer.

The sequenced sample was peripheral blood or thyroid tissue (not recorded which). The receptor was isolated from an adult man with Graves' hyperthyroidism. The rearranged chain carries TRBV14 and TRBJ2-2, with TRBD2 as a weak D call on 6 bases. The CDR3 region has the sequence CASSLLAPRTGELFF. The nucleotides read TGTGCCAGCAGCCTACTAGCCCCTCGGACCGGGGAGCTGTTTTTT.